This is a list of T cell receptor beta chains from one sample in a study of shared clonotypes between healthy human individuals. Assay: immunoSEQ multiplex PCR; the TCRdb copy retains only in-frame clones and omits some. The sample includes 450,000 to 500,000 clones, 60% to 85% of them seen just once. What was sequenced was PBMCs. The receptors were sampled from a woman between 40 and 50 years old in good health. Some clones in this sample may be carry-over from other donors' samples. The CDR3 runs from the conserved cysteine through the conserved F or W. The D gene is left open where the match is weak. The listing skips clone size in some rows; elsewhere it reads once, few, many or a size class.

V	J	D	size	CDR3	DNA
TRBV25-1	TRBJ2-1	NA	many	CASSDSGSYNEQFF	TGTGCCAGCAGTGACAGCGGATCTTACAATGAGCAGTTCTTC
TRBV27	TRBJ1-5	NA	NA	CASSLSAGALNQPQHF	TGTGCCAGCAGTTTATCGGCCGGGGCTTTAAATCAGCCCCAGCATTTT
TRBV28	TRBJ2-5	TRBD2	NA	CAYRGGLAGGTETQYF	TGTGCATATCGAGGCGGACTAGCGGGAGGGACGGAGACCCAGTACTTC
TRBV9	TRBJ2-1	NA	NA	CASSVEGQWGDEQFF	TGTGCCAGCAGCGTAGAAGGACAGTGGGGTGATGAGCAGTTCTTC
TRBV5-4	TRBJ2-5	NA	NA	CASSLDYLQETQYF	TGTGCCAGCAGCTTGGACTACCTACAAGAGACCCAGTACTTC
TRBV7-2	TRBJ2-4	NA	few	CASSLDYSKNIQYF	TGTGCCAGCAGCTTAGATTACTCCAAAAACATTCAGTACTTC
TRBV18	TRBJ2-2	NA	NA	CASSLPNTGELFF	TGTGCCAGCTCACTTCCTAACACCGGGGAGCTGTTTTTT
TRBV5-4	TRBJ1-1	NA	NA	CASSLDVVNTEAFF	TGTGCCAGCAGCTTGGACGTGGTGAACACTGAAGCTTTCTTT
TRBV28	TRBJ1-2	TRBD1	NA	CASRTGGSWYGYTF	TGTGCCAGCAGGACAGGGGGCTCTTGGTATGGCTACACCTTC
TRBV18	TRBJ2-7	NA	NA	CASSPTTRDEQYF	TGTGCCAGCTCACCAACAACTCGCGACGAGCAGTACTTC
TRBV19	TRBJ2-1	NA	NA	CASSILAQRVYEQFF	TGTGCCAGTAGTATACTCGCCCAACGGGTCTATGAGCAGTTCTTC
TRBV4-3	TRBJ1-3	NA	NA	CASSQHTGAYSGNTIYF	TGCGCCAGCAGCCAGCACACAGGTGCCTACTCTGGAAACACCATATATTTT
TRBV7-9	TRBJ2-1	TRBD1	NA	CASSPPYRGTYNEQFF	TGTGCCAGCAGCCCACCCTACAGGGGTACCTACAATGAGCAGTTCTTC
TRBV25-1	TRBJ1-4	NA	NA	CASSEYRRGGSNEKLFF	TGTGCCAGCAGTGAATATCGGAGGGGGGGTTCTAATGAAAAACTGTTTTTT
TRBV7-6	TRBJ2-1	NA	once	CASSSDNYNEQFF	TGTGCCAGCAGCTCGGACAATTACAATGAGCAGTTCTTC
TRBV9	TRBJ1-2	TRBD1	once	CASSSPEGATDYGYTF	TGTGCCAGCAGCTCACCCGAGGGGGCTACAGACTATGGCTACACCTTC
TRBV2	TRBJ2-2	TRBD1	NA	CASSGTGVGLTGGLFF	TGTGCCAGCTCCGGGACAGGGGTCGGTCTAACCGGGGGGCTGTTTTTT
TRBV7-9	TRBJ1-2	NA	NA	CASSLYRDYGYTF	TGTGCCAGCAGCTTATACAGAGACTATGGCTACACCTTC
TRBV4-1	TRBJ2-5	TRBD1	once	CASSLVGTGALETQYF	TGCGCCAGCAGCCTCGTTGGGACAGGGGCTCTGGAGACCCAGTACTTC
TRBV5-1	TRBJ2-5	TRBD2	few	CASSLDGGGQETQYF	TGCGCCAGCAGCTTGGACGGGGGGGGTCAAGAGACCCAGTACTTC
TRBV7-7	TRBJ2-3	NA	NA	CASSLLPRGIPPSTDTQYF	TGTGCCAGCAGCTTATTGCCGCGCGGGATTCCCCCTAGCACAGATACGCAGTATTTT
TRBV9	TRBJ2-7	NA	NA	CASSVGPSSLAIEQYF	TGTGCCAGCAGCGTAGGCCCTAGCTCATTGGCCATCGAGCAGTACTTC
TRBV19	TRBJ2-1	NA	many	CASSIGTDYNEQFF	TGTGCCAGTAGTATTGGGACGGACTACAATGAGCAGTTCTTC
TRBV19	TRBJ1-1	TRBD1	once	CASTPADRGMNTEAFF	TGTGCCAGTACCCCCGCCGACAGGGGTATGAACACTGAAGCTTTCTTT
TRBV7-2	TRBJ2-3	NA	few	CASSYARGTDTQYF	TGTGCCAGCAGCTATGCTCGAGGGACGGATACGCAGTATTTT
TRBV10-3	TRBJ1-5	NA	few	CAISESGGSQPQHF	TGTGCCATCAGTGAGTCGGGGGGCAGTCAGCCCCAGCATTTT
TRBV7-9	TRBJ1-2	TRBD1	NA	CASSGRTGINHGYTF	TGTGCCAGCAGCGGAAGGACAGGCATCAATCATGGCTACACCTTC
TRBV5-8	TRBJ1-3	NA	NA	CASSLARRGGNTIYF	TGTGCCAGCAGCTTGGCAAGGAGGGGTGGAAACACCATATATTTT
TRBV7-8	TRBJ2-3	NA	NA	CASSLEVASDTQYF	TGTGCCAGCAGCTTAGAGGTAGCTTCAGATACGCAGTATTTT
TRBV18	TRBJ2-7	TRBD1	NA	CASSPTDRDGEQYF	TGTGCCAGCTCACCAACAGACAGGGACGGCGAGCAGTACTTC
TRBV9	TRBJ2-7	TRBD2	NA	CASSPQGGLAGHEQYF	TGTGCCAGCAGCCCCCAGGGGGGACTAGCGGGCCACGAGCAGTACTTC
TRBV30	TRBJ1-6	NA	NA	CAWRRRDDSPLHF	TGTGCCTGGAGAAGACGGGATGATTCACCCCTCCACTTT
TRBV7-7	TRBJ2-6	NA	NA	CASSGSYPQSRANVLTF	TGTGCCAGCAGCGGGAGTTACCCACAAAGTCGGGCCAACGTCCTGACTTTC
TRBV29-1	TRBJ2-1	NA	NA	CSVEDEPGAGWSEQFF	TGCAGCGTTGAAGATGAGCCGGGGGCGGGATGGAGTGAGCAGTTCTTC
TRBV7-9	TRBJ2-5	TRBD2	NA	CASSLARLAGPETQYF	TGTGCCAGCAGCTTAGCGAGGCTAGCGGGACCAGAGACCCAGTACTTC
TRBV28	TRBJ1-5	NA	NA	CASSGLLSNQPQHF	TGTGCCAGCAGCGGACTGTTGAGCAATCAGCCCCAGCATTTT
TRBV18	TRBJ2-1	NA	NA	CASSPPLSPNEQFF	TGTGCCAGCTCACCACCGCTTAGCCCAAATGAGCAGTTCTTC
TRBV29-1	TRBJ2-5	NA	NA	CSVAYGVQETQYF	TGCAGCGTTGCTTACGGTGTCCAAGAGACCCAGTACTTC
TRBV6-6	TRBJ2-2	NA	NA	CASSRYREAGELFF	TGTGCCAGCAGTCGATACAGGGAGGCCGGGGAGCTGTTTTTT
TRBV28	TRBJ2-2	TRBD2	NA	CASTSQDRRLAGGQSGELFF	TGTGCCAGCACCTCACAGGACAGAAGACTAGCGGGAGGGCAATCCGGGGAGCTGTTTTTT